The 15 T cell receptor beta chains given below trace back to one sample, sequenced in a study of blood T cell repertoires in COVID-19 (TCRdb year 2020). The library came from the immunoSEQ multiplex PCR assay. TCRdb holds this immuneACCESS table with in-frame rearrangements only. Some clones are missing; in checked studies, unresolved V genes explain under half, and the rest has no known cause. This sample is represented by around 390,000 clones; 87% of them were singletons. Of the sample, approximately 9.3% is held by the ten largest clones. Sequenced: PBMCs or T cells enriched from blood (not recorded which). Receptors originate from a woman aged 50 to 60 who had recovered from COVID-19.

The V and J genes are TRBV28 and TRBJ1-2, with 7 nucleotides matching TRBD1. From germline, CDR1 is MDHEN and CDR2 SYDVKM. V lost 6 bases and J lost 8; bases outside the gene matches: 12. The CDR3 spans 14 residues. CDR3 DNA sequence: TGTGCCAGCAGACCGGGACAGCCCCTTTCAGGCTACACCTTC. It yields the protein CASRPGQPLSGYTF.

This clone was seen more than once but under ten times. It may be a read error: a sequence one base away is much more abundant. The sample has other DNA sequences that encode this CDR3 too. The V gene is TRBV7-9, the J gene TRBJ2-7; the match to TRBD1 covers 7 bases. J was trimmed by 7 bases and V by 3 bases; bases with no gene match: 3. The CDR3 is 12 amino acids. Per the germline V gene, CDR1 is SEHNR and CDR2 is FQNEAQ (reference sequence). The CDR3 sequence is CASSLTGNEQYF. CDR3 sequence (DNA): TGTGCCAGCAGCTTGACAGGGAATGAGCAGTACTTC.

The chain has TRBV13 and TRBJ1-5; TRBD1 is a possible D gene (5 bases). This CDR3 has 13 amino acids. With 5 bases removed from V and 4 bases from J, the gap between germline ends came to 9 bases. Germline-derived CDR1 and CDR2 are PRHDT and FYEKMQ (reference sequence). CDR3 DNA: TGTGCCAGCAGCCCCAACAGGAATCAGCCCCAGCATTTT. It encodes CASSPNRNQPQHF.

The genes are TRBV30 and TRBJ2-7, with D perhaps TRBD1 (6 bases). Trimming stripped 4 bases from V and 4 bases from J, with 14 bases between. This CDR3 has 13 residues. Germline CDR1 reads GTSNPN; CDR2 reads SVGIG (reference sequence). CDR3 DNA sequence: TGTGCCTGGACTTGGGGGCGATCGTACGAGCAGTACTTC. The encoded protein is CAWTWGRSYEQYF.

This clone was picked up one time. The chain is built from TRBV5-1 and TRBJ1-2, with D possibly being TRBD1 (5 bases). Trimming pared 4 bases from V and 1 base from J, leaving 8 bases between. The CDR3 covers 13 residues. Germline loops: CDR1 SGHRS, CDR2 YFSETQ. The CDR3 bases are TGCGCCAGCAGCAGGGGCGGTAACTATGGCTACACCTTC. Protein product: CASSRGGNYGYTF. Looking up the rest from reference TRBV5-1 and TRBJ1-2 gives the full variable domain: KAGVTQTPRYLIKTRGQQVTLSCSPISGHRSVSWYQQTPGQGLQFLFEYFSETQRNKGNFPGRFSGRQFSNSRSEMNVSTLELGDSALYLCASSRGGNYGYTFGSGTRLTVV.

In DNA form, the CDR3 reads TGCAGCGTTCGGGACAGCGGCAATCAGCCCCAGCATTTT. The encoded protein is CSVRDSGNQPQHF. This chain links TRBV29-1 with TRBJ1-5; 7 bases are shared with TRBD1. The germline V gene encodes CDR1 SQVTM and CDR2 ANQGSEA. The CDR3 has 13 residues. V trimming: 5 bases; J trimming: 2 bases; junction bases outside the gene matches: 3.

The chain links TRBV7-9 to TRBJ2-3, with D maybe TRBD1 (5 bases). Trimming took off 0 bases at V and 6 bases at J, with 13 bases between the two ends. From germline, CDR1 is SEHNR and CDR2 FQNEAQ (reference sequence). This CDR3 has 15 residues. CDR3 sequence: CASSLAVGRWDTQYF. CDR3 DNA sequence: TGTGCCAGCAGCTTAGCGGTGGGGCGGTGGGATACGCAGTATTTT.

The J gene is TRBJ2-5, the V gene TRBV7-3; 14 positions match TRBD2. CDR3 length equals 15 residues. Looked up from germline, CDR1 is SGHTA and CDR2 is FQGTGA. The trim removed 4 bases at V and 5 bases at J, leaving 3 bases unmatched. The CDR3 nucleotides read TGTGCCAGCAGCTCGGGGACTAGCGGGGGTGAGACCCAGTACTTC. This translates into CASSSGTSGGETQYF.

This sequence joins TRBV7-6 and TRBJ2-7; D is possibly TRBD1 (5 bases). Looked up from germline, CDR1 is SGHVS and CDR2 is FNYEAQ. The CDR3 totals 14 residues. Trimming stripped 5 bases from V and 7 bases from J, with 18 bases between. CDR3 residues: CASSPSGRPGEQYF. The CDR3 DNA follows: TGTGCCAGCAGCCCCTCCGGACGTCCAGGGGAGCAGTACTTC.

V usage is TRBV19 and J usage is TRBJ1-2; 8 bases map to TRBD1. Germline trimming cut 5 bases from V and 4 bases from J; bases unmatched to any gene: 15. The V gene's germline CDR1 is LNHDA and CDR2 SQIVND (reference sequence). This CDR3 contains 17 residues. The CDR3: CASSASIGGTGTYGYTF. The CDR3 nucleotides are TGTGCCAGTAGTGCAAGTATAGGGGGGACAGGAACCTATGGCTACACCTTC.

The chain has TRBV5-6 and TRBJ1-6, with 9 bases aligning to TRBD1. The CDR3 loop spans 16 amino acids. Germline lookup yields CDR1 SGHDT and CDR2 YYEEEE. Trimming removed 4 bases from V and 10 bases from J; junction bases left unmatched: 12. The CDR3 sequence is CASSPTLGQGISPLHF. The CDR3 DNA reads as TGTGCCAGCAGCCCTACCCTGGGACAGGGAATCTCACCCCTCCACTTT.

In its sample, this clone was seen once. The gene calls are TRBV5-1 and TRBJ1-2; no firm D call. V lost 0 bases, J lost 5 bases, and 8 bases lay in between. The CDR3 contains 13 residues. Germline assignment: CDR1 SGHRS and CDR2 YFSETQ. DNA of the CDR3: TGCGCCAGCAGCTTGGTGGCAGATTATGGCTACACCTTC. Residues: CASSLVADYGYTF. Variable domain in full (rest from reference TRBV5-1 and TRBJ1-2): KAGVTQTPRYLIKTRGQQVTLSCSPISGHRSVSWYQQTPGQGLQFLFEYFSETQRNKGNFPGRFSGRQFSNSRSEMNVSTLELGDSALYLCASSLVADYGYTFGSGTRLTVV.

This clone was detected a few times. This chain joins TRBV2 and TRBJ1-1; possibly TRBD1 for D (5 bases). V lost 5 bases and J 11 bases, leaving 12 bases between the germline ends. The germline V gene encodes CDR1 SNHLY and CDR2 FYNNEI. The CDR3 has 11 residues. CDR3 loop: CASSSGGGAFF. The CDR3 DNA reads as TGTGCCAGCAGTAGCGGGGGTGGGGCTTTCTTT. The variable domain in full, completed from reference TRBV2 and TRBJ1-1, reads EPEVTQTPSHQVTQMGQEVILRCVPISNHLYFYWYRQILGQKVEFLVSFYNNEISEKSEIFDDQFSVERPDGSNFTLKIRSTKLEDSAMYFCASSSGGGAFFGQGTRLTVV.

This chain links TRBV5-1 with TRBJ2-3, with 9 bases fitting TRBD2. The CDR3 extends over 17 amino acids. V was pared by 0 bases and J by 1 base, with 6 bases of the junction left unmatched. Per the germline V gene, CDR1 is SGHRS and CDR2 is YFSETQ. CDR3 in DNA: TGCGCCAGCAGCTTGGTCCCAGCGGGGGGAGGCACAGATACGCAGTATTTT. Translation: CASSLVPAGGGTDTQYF.

The V call is TRBV27, the J call TRBJ1-1; 7 positions agree with TRBD1. The CDR3 spans 15 residues. Germline lookup yields CDR1 MNHEY and CDR2 SMNVEV (reference sequence). After removal of 1 base from V and 5 bases from J, the junction contained 7 bases not matched to a gene. CDR3 DNA sequence: TGTGCCAGCAGTTTATTTAACGCAGGGGGGACTGAAGCTTTCTTT. Its protein product is CASSLFNAGGTEAFF.